This T cell receptor (beta chain) was retrieved from a study of blood T cell repertoires in COVID-19. Across the study: COVID-19 samples collected from the United States, Italy and Spain covered acute and convalescent phases.

Across about two dozen US areas, participants ranged in age from roughly 18 to 95 years. Original analysis: It was from reference gene primer amplification that nucleated cell counts were estimated. Clones were read by immunoSEQ multiplex PCR, and TCRdb kept only the in-frame ones, dropping some. That table supplies the V and J calls and clone size; D and trimming were determined from the DNA. The repertoire includes around 360,000 clones, roughly 84% of them detected once, and almost 3% sits in the top ten. This clone occurred once. The CDR3 length is 17 residues. The germline V gene has CDR1 LGHNA and CDR2 YNFKEQ. V trimming: 4 bases; J trimming: 0 bases; junction bases outside the gene matches: 6.

The sequence was collected from a woman aged 25 to 39 who had recovered from COVID-19. The chain recombines TRBV4-2 with TRBJ2-3, with 11 bases matching TRBD2. Sequencing was carried out using PBMCs or T cells enriched from blood (not recorded which). CDR3 nucleotides: TGTGCCAGCAGCCGCCAGACTAGCGGGGTTAGCACAGATACGCAGTATTTT. Its translation: CASSRQTSGVSTDTQYF.